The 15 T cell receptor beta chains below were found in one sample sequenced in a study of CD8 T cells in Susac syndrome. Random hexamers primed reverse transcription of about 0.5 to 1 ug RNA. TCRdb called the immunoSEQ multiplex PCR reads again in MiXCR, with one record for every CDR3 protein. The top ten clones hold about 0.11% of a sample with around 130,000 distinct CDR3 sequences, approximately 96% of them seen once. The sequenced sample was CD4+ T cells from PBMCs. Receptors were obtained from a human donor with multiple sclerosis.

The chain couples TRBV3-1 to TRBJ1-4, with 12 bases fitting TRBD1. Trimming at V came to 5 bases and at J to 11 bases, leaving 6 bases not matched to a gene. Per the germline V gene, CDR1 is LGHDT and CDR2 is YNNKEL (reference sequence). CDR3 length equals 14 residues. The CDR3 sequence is CASSNRDRGRKLFF. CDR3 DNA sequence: TGTGCCAGCAGCAACCGGGACAGGGGGCGTAAACTGTTTTTT. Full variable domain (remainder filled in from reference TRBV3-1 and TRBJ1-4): DTAVSQTPKYLVTQMGNDKSIKCEQNLGHDTMYWYKQDSKKFLKIMFSYNNKELIINETVPNRFSPKSPDKAHLNLHINSLELGDSAVYFCASSNRDRGRKLFFGSGTQLSVL.

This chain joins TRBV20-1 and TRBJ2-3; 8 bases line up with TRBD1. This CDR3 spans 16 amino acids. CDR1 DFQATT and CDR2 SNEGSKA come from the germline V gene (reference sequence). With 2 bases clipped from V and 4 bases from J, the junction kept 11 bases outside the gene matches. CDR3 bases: TGCAGTGCTAGACCAATAGCGGACAGGGTCCCAGATACGCAGTATTTT. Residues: CSARPIADRVPDTQYF.

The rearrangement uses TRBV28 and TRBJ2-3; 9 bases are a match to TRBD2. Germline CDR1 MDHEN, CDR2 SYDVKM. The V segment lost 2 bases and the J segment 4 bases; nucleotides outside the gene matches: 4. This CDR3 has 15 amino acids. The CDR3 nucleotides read TGTGCCAGCAGTTTAGCTAGCGGGGTGCCAGATACGCAGTATTTT. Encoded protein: CASSLASGVPDTQYF.

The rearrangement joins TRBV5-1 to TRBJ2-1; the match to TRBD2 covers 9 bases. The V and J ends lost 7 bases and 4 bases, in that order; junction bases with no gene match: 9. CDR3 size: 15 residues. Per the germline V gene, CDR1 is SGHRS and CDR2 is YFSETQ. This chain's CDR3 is CASGEGTSNYNEQFF. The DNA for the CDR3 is TGCGCCAGCGGGGAAGGGACTAGCAATTACAATGAGCAGTTCTTC.

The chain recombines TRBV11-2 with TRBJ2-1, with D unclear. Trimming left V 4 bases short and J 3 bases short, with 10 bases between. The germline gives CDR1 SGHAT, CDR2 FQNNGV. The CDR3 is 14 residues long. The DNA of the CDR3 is TGTGCCAGCAGCTCAACAAACTTCTACAATGAGCAGTTCTTC. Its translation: CASSSTNFYNEQFF.

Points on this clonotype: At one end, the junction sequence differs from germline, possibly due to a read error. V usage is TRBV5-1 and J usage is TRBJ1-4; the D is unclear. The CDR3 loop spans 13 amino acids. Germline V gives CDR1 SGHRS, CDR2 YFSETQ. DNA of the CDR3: TGCGCCAGCAGATTGGGAATTGATGAAAAACTGTTTTTT. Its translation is CASRLGIDEKLFF. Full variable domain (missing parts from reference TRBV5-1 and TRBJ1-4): KAGVTQTPRYLIKTRGQQVTLSCSPISGHRSVSWYQQTPGQGLQFLFEYFSETQRNKGNFPGRFSGRQFSNSRSEMNVSTLELGDSALYLCASRLGIDEKLFFGSGTQLSVL.

CDR3 sequence (DNA): TGCAGTGCTAGAAAAGGACTAGCGGGGGACAATGAGCAGTTCTTC. Protein product: CSARKGLAGDNEQFF. The rearrangement uses TRBV20-1 and TRBJ2-1; 13 nucleotides agree with TRBD2. V lost 2 bases to trimming and J lost 5 bases; unmatched junction nucleotides: 3. The CDR3 extends over 15 amino acids. Germline values: CDR1 DFQATT, CDR2 SNEGSKA (reference sequence).

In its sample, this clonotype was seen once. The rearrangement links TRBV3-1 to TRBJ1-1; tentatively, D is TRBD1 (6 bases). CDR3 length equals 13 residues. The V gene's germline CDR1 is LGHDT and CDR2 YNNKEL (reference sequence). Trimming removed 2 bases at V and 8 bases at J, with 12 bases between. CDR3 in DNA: TGTGCCAGCAGCCAAAGGACAGTCGGCGAAGCTTTCTTT. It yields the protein CASSQRTVGEAFF.

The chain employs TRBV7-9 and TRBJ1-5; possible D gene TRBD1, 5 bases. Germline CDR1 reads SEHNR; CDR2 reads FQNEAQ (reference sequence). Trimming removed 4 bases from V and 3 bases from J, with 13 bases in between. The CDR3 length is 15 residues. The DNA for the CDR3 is TGTGCCAGCAGCTCCATCGGGGCTAACAATCAGCCCCAGCATTTT. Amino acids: CASSSIGANNQPQHF.

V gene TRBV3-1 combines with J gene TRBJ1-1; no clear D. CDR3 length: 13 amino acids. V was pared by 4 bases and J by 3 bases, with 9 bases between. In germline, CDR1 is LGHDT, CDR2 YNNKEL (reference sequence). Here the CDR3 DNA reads TGTGCCAGCAGCCCTAGTGGGGACACTGAAGCTTTCTTT. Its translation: CASSPSGDTEAFF.

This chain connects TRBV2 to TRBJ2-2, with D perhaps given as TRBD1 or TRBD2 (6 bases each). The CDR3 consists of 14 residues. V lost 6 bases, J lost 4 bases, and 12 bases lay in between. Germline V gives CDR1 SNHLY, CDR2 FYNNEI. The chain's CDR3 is CASSSGARTGELFF. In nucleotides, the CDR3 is TGTGCCAGCAGCTCGGGGGCGCGCACCGGGGAGCTGTTTTTT. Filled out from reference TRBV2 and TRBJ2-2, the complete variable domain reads EPEVTQTPSHQVTQMGQEVILRCVPISNHLYFYWYRQILGQKVEFLVSFYNNEISEKSEIFDDQFSVERPDGSNFTLKIRSTKLEDSAMYFCASSSGARTGELFFGEGSRLTVL.

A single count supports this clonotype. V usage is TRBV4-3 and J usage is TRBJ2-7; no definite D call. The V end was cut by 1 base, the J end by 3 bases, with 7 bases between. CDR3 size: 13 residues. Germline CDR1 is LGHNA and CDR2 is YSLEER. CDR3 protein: CASSQGLDYEQYF. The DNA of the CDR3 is TGCGCCAGCAGCCAAGGGTTGGACTACGAGCAGTACTTC.

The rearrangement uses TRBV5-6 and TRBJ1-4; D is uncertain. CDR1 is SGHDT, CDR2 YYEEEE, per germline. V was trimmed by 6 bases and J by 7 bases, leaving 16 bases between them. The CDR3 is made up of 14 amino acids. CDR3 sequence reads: CASTPGGKGEKLFF. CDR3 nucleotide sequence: TGTGCCAGCACTCCCGGAGGGAAGGGTGAAAAACTGTTTTTT.

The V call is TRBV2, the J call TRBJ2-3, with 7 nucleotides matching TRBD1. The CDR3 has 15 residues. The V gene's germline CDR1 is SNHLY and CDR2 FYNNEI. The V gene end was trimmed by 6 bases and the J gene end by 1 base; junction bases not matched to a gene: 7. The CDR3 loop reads CASSMTGTGTDTQYF. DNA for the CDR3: TGTGCCAGCAGCATGACCGGGACAGGCACAGATACGCAGTATTTT.

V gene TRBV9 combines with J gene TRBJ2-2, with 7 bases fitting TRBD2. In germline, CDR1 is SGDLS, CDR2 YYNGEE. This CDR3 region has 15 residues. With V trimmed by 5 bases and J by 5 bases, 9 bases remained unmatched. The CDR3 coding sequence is TGTGCCAGCAGTTCCGGGACTACTATTACCGGGGAGCTGTTTTTT. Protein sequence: CASSSGTTITGELFF.